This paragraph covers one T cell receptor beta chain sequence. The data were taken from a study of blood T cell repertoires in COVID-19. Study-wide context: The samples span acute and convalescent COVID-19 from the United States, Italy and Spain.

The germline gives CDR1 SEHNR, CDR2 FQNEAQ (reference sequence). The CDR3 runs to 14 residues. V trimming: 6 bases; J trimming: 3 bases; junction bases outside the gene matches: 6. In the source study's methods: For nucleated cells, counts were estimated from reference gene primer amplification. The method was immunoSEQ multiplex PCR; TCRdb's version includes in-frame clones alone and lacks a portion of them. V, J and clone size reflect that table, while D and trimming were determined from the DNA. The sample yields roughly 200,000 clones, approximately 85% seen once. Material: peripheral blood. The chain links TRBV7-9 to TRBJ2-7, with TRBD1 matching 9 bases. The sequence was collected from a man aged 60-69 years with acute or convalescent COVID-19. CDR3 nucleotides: TGTGCCAGCAGTACCGGGACAGGGCACTACGAGCAGTACTTC. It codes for CASSTGTGHYEQYF.